The 10 T cell receptor beta chains given below trace back to one sample, sequenced in a study of cytomegalovirus exposure and HLA in healthy donors. 60 Vbeta and 13 Jbeta primers were used in PCR. Profiled with immunoSEQ multiplex PCR; TCRdb holds only in-frame clones, not every one. Here the sample spans roughly 93,000 clones, about 81% being singletons. The specimen was PBMCs. These receptors were collected from a man between 18 and 35 years old in good health and CMV-seropositive.

The chain links TRBV18 to TRBJ1-2, with D possibly being TRBD1 (6 bases). The V gene lost 3 bases and the J gene lost 4 bases, with 15 bases spanning the gap. The CDR3 consists of 15 residues. Germline V CDR1 and CDR2: KGHSH, LQKENI. DNA for the CDR3: TGTGCCAGCTCACCCCCCGGGGGGCAAGGCTATGGCTACACCTTC. It encodes CASSPPGGQGYGYTF.

This clone was seen more than once but under ten times. The CDR3 region is CASPLNTEAFF. The CDR3 region has the DNA TGTGCCAGTCCATTGAACACTGAAGCTTTCTTT. V usage is TRBV2 and J usage is TRBJ1-1; D is undetermined. The CDR3 loop spans 11 amino acids. Germline V gene data show CDR1 as SNHLY and CDR2 as FYNNEI. V lost 9 bases and J 0 bases, leaving 5 bases between the germline ends.

V and J are TRBV2 and TRBJ1-5, with D possibly matching TRBD1 (6 bases). Germline CDR1 is SNHLY and CDR2 is FYNNEI. The V and J ends lost 8 bases and 5 bases respectively, with 16 bases between them. This CDR3 comprises 14 residues. The CDR3 nucleotides read TGTGCCAGCCGACACCTTACAGGGCATCAGCCCCAGCATTTT. Translated, it gives CASRHLTGHQPQHF.

The chain employs TRBV9 and TRBJ2-2, with D possibly matching TRBD1 (6 bases). This CDR3 has 16 amino acids. Germline V gene data show CDR1 as SGDLS and CDR2 as YYNGEE. V lost 2 bases to trimming and J lost 0 bases, with 11 bases between them. The CDR3 region is CASSVRGSPNTGELFF. The CDR3 DNA is TGTGCCAGCAGCGTGAGGGGGTCTCCGAACACCGGGGAGCTGTTTTTT.

In its sample, this clone was seen a few times. This rearrangement joins TRBV28 to TRBJ1-1, with 7 bases lining up with TRBD1. V lost 2 bases and J lost 8; bases outside the gene matches: 8. The length of the CDR3 is 14 residues. Looked up from germline, CDR1 is MDHEN and CDR2 is SYDVKM. CDR3 coding DNA: TGTGCCAGCAGTTTAAAAGGGACAGCCGGCGAAGCTTTCTTT. It codes for CASSLKGTAGEAFF.

V is TRBV7-9 and J is TRBJ2-7; the D gene is possibly TRBD1 (5 bases). Trimming cost V 1 base and J 5 bases, with 6 bases left between them. The CDR3 is 12 residues long. Germline CDR1 reads SEHNR; CDR2 reads FQNEAQ (reference sequence). The CDR3 loop is CASSLEGDEQYF. CDR3 in DNA: TGTGCCAGCAGCTTAGAAGGGGACGAGCAGTACTTC.

This chain links TRBV11-2 with TRBJ1-1, with a tentative D call TRBD1 (5 bases). Looked up from germline, CDR1 is SGHAT and CDR2 is FQNNGV. The CDR3 sequence is 15 residues long. The V end was cut by 5 bases, the J end by 0 bases, with 13 bases between. The chain's CDR3 is CASSPSGLLNTEAFF. The CDR3 DNA is TGTGCCAGCAGCCCATCAGGGCTCTTGAACACTGAAGCTTTCTTT.

The chain recombines TRBV9 with TRBJ1-3; 9 nucleotides line up with TRBD1. Unmatched junction bases numbered 11, after V lost 2 bases and J lost 2 bases. Per germline, CDR1 SGDLS and CDR2 YYNGEE. The CDR3 sequence is 18 residues long. CDR3 DNA: TGTGCCAGCAGCGTTCCGTGGCGACAGGGGGTAGCTGGAAACACCATATATTTT. It encodes CASSVPWRQGVAGNTIYF.

The chain links TRBV9 to TRBJ1-1; D uncertain. V lost 0 bases to trimming and J lost 4 bases, with 7 bases between them. The CDR3 has 13 residues. Germline assignment: CDR1 SGDLS and CDR2 YYNGEE. The CDR3 here is CASSVEPATEAFF. The DNA of the CDR3 is TGTGCCAGCAGCGTAGAGCCCGCCACTGAAGCTTTCTTT.

The chain recombines TRBV11-1 with TRBJ2-1, with 12 nucleotides matching TRBD2. This CDR3 region has 16 residues. Germline CDR1 and CDR2: SGHAT and FQDESV (reference sequence). Trimming at V came to 5 bases and at J to 4 bases, leaving 6 bases not matched to a gene. In DNA, the CDR3 is TGTGCCAGCAGCGCAACTAGCGGGGGGTCGTACAATGAGCAGTTCTTC. It translates to CASSATSGGSYNEQFF. The variable domain in full, completed from reference TRBV11-1 and TRBJ2-1, reads EAEVAQSPRYKITEKSQAVAFWCDPISGHATLYWYRQILGQGPELLVQFQDESVVDDSQLPKDRFSAERLKGVDSTLKIQPAELGDSAMYLCASSATSGGSYNEQFFGPGTRLTVL.